This T cell receptor (beta chain) was retrieved from a study of T-cell reconstitution after alpha-beta-depleted transplantation in children. The TCRbeta library was prepared with unique molecular identifiers. TCRdb called the PCR reads again in MiXCR, with one record for every CDR3 protein. Found here are around 380,000 distinct CDR3 sequences, 11% of them singletons; the top ten hold roughly 5%. V was pared by 5 bases and J by 9 bases, with 7 bases between. Germline V CDR1 and CDR2: MNHNS, SASEGT. The CDR3 runs to 10 residues. The starting material was PBMCs from the stem cell graft donor, obtained from the stem cell graft. The origin of this receptor is a human donor who donated a stem cell graft to a child with acute myeloid leukemia. The genes are TRBV6-1 and TRBJ2-5, with a tentative D call TRBD1 (6 bases). CDR3 protein: CASSTGSQYF. CDR3 coding DNA: TGTGCCAGCAGTACAGGGTCCCAGTACTTC.